This T cell receptor (beta chain) came from a study of early T cells in non-severe SARS-CoV-2 infection (dated by TCRdb to the early 2020s). In the study overall: TCR sequencing used bulk RNA from unsorted whole blood, so alpha and beta chains could not be paired.

Per the germline V gene (reference sequence), PRHDT is the CDR1 and FYEKMQ is the CDR2. Trimming removed 10 bases from V and 1 base from J; the gene matches leave 3 bases unexplained. The CDR3, from cysteine to phenylalanine, totals 13 residues. The DNA shown is the 39-base CDR3, in frame from base 1. This clonotype was counted between two and nine times. Its specific antigen is unknown. Base qualities are not at hand, and no much larger clone is one base apart. The library was made by 5' RACE. Sequencing was carried out with a NextSeq 500. The TCR library protocol attached unique molecular identifiers to individual cDNA molecules to correct for sequencing error and PCR bias. Both TCR alpha and beta chains were sequenced, and tight co-correlation was observed between alpha and beta sequence abundances in each sample. The source study handled its data this way. V gene, J gene and CDR3 annotation of TCR sequences was performed with Decombinator V4. Expanded TCRs were defined as changing significantly between any two time points under a Poisson model with p below 0.0001. TCR abundances were normalised to the total number of TCRs sequenced per sample and expressed as counts per million. TRAV1-2 paired with TRAJ12, TRAJ20 or TRAJ33 defined MAIT TCRs, while TRAV10 paired with TRAJ18 defined iNKT TCRs. VDJdb, accessed on 1 November 2021, was searched for TCRs annotated for CMV, EBV and SARS-CoV-2, and TCRs annotated for more than one antigen were excluded. The raw public reads went through TCRdb reprocessing: fastp at Q25, MiXCR clone calling, in-frame beta chains kept. When rows share a CDR3 protein, they turn into one entry using the most common DNA and genes. These V and J calls derive from TCRdb rather than the authors' analysis. The sample includes around 77,000 distinct CDR3 sequences, with around 13% observed a single time. The top ten constitute around 3.6% of the sample.

Broader findings and caveats from the paper: Matching against VDJdb was skewed toward anti-spike CD8 responses, likely underestimated virus-specific expansions, and missed private and CD4 specificities.

The study was a case-control design nested within a healthcare worker cohort in London, UK, with weekly nasopharyngeal swab PCR tests and blood sampling. Healthcare workers were enrolled in the week of the UK lockdown, from 23 to 31 March 2020, and were followed every week for up to 16 weeks. Sequencing used whole blood, obtained at baseline. This chain joins TRBV13 to TRBJ1-2, with 10 middle bases fitting TRBD1. This clonotype was sampled from an adult who was a healthcare worker with PCR-confirmed SARS-CoV-2 infection or an uninfected control (not recorded which). The nucleotides read TGTGCCACCGGACAGGGGGTTAACTATGGCTACACCTTC. Its protein is CATGQGVNYGYTF.